One sample yielded the 10 T cell receptor beta chains listed below, sequenced in a study of shared clonotypes between healthy human individuals. Clones were read by immunoSEQ multiplex PCR, and TCRdb kept only the in-frame ones, dropping some. This table has about 2.1 million clones, around 93% appearing once. Naive CD8 populations comprised CD45RO-negative cells positively selected for CCR7, excluding terminally differentiated effector memory CD45RA+ cells. Sequencing was performed on naive CD8+ T cells from PBMCs. Every receptor here comes from a young man in good health. Some clones in this sample may be carry-over from other donors' samples.

The chain carries TRBV13 and TRBJ2-1; D may correspond to TRBD1 or TRBD2 (5 bases each). With 0 bases removed from V and 6 bases from J, the gap between germline ends came to 9 bases. This CDR3 comprises 14 residues. Per the germline V gene, CDR1 is PRHDT and CDR2 is FYEKMQ (reference sequence). The CDR3 nucleotides read TGTGCCAGCAGCTTAGGGGGACGGAGCAATGAGCAGTTCTTC. Protein: CASSLGGRSNEQFF. Filled out from reference TRBV13 and TRBJ2-1, the complete variable domain reads AAGVIQSPRHLIKEKRETATLKCYPIPRHDTVYWYQQGPGQDPQFLISFYEKMQSDKGSIPDRFSAQQFSDYHSELNMSSLELGDSALYFCASSLGGRSNEQFFGPGTRLTVL.

V gene TRBV21-1 combines with J gene TRBJ2-3; the listed D gene, TRBD2, was not tested against the DNA. TRBV21-1 is listed as a pseudogene. This CDR3 is 15 amino acids long. The CDR3 is CASSKTETNTDTQYF. CDR3 sequence (DNA): TGTGCCAGCAGCAAAACGGAGACTAACACAGATACGCAGTATTTT.

This chain links TRBV19 with TRBJ2-1, with 11 bases matching TRBD2. From germline, CDR1 is LNHDA and CDR2 SQIVND (reference sequence). Germline trimming cut 8 bases from V and 6 bases from J; bases unmatched to any gene: 0. This CDR3 spans 12 amino acids. CDR3 amino acids: CASGTSGNEQFF. The CDR3 DNA reads TGTGCCAGTGGGACTAGCGGCAATGAGCAGTTCTTC.

V is TRBV11-2 and J is TRBJ2-1; possibly TRBD1 for D (6 bases). Trimming cost V 5 bases and J 7 bases, with 15 bases left between them. The CDR3 runs 14 residues. Germline CDR1 and CDR2: SGHAT and FQNNGV. This chain's CDR3 is CASSTPPQGNEQFF. The CDR3 DNA reads as TGTGCCAGCAGCACCCCACCCCAGGGGAATGAGCAGTTCTTC.

The rearrangement uses TRBV7-2 and TRBJ2-7; possibly TRBD2 for D (6 bases). The CDR3 is 14 amino acids. V was clipped by 5 bases and J by 2 bases, with 13 bases between them. Germline loops: CDR1 SGHTA, CDR2 FQGNSA. The CDR3 loop is CASSLSGATYEQYF. The CDR3 nucleotides read TGTGCCAGCAGCCTTAGCGGAGCAACCTACGAGCAGTACTTC.

V is TRBV9 and J is TRBJ2-7; 9 bases are a match to TRBD2. Germline V lookup: CDR1 SGDLS, CDR2 YYNGEE. The CDR3 is made up of 15 amino acids. V lost 4 bases and J lost 7; bases outside the gene matches: 12. The CDR3 is CASSPWLAGEGEQYF. CDR3 in DNA: TGTGCCAGCAGCCCTTGGTTAGCGGGAGAGGGTGAGCAGTACTTC.

V and J are TRBV11-2 and TRBJ1-4, with 7 bases fitting TRBD1. This CDR3 is built from 19 residues. Germline trimming cut 0 bases from V and 1 base from J; bases unmatched to any gene: 11. The germline V gene has CDR1 SGHAT and CDR2 FQNNGV. CDR3 DNA: TGTGCCAGCAGCTTAGAGCGGGCAGGGGGGAAGGTAACTAATGAAAAACTGTTTTTT. It codes for CASSLERAGGKVTNEKLFF.

This clone occurred a few times. The sample has other DNA sequences that encode this CDR3 too. The chain recombines TRBV19 with TRBJ2-7, with 9 bases fitting TRBD1. The CDR3 totals 13 residues. Trimming cost V 4 bases and J 4 bases; bases outside gene matches: 2. Looked up from germline, CDR1 is LNHDA and CDR2 is SQIVND (reference sequence). Written as DNA, the CDR3 is TGTGCCAGTAGTACCGGACAGGGGTACGAGCAGTACTTC. Translation: CASSTGQGYEQYF.

In its sample, this clone was seen once. This chain connects TRBV10-1 to TRBJ1-2; 10 bases agree with TRBD1. With 0 bases clipped from V and 5 bases from J, the junction kept 18 bases outside the gene matches. CDR3 length: 20 amino acids. From germline, CDR1 is WNHNN and CDR2 SYGVQD (reference sequence). The CDR3 nucleotides are TGCGCCAGCAGTGAGTCGACTCAATTAAGTTGGGACAGGGGATATTATGGCTACACCTTC. Translated: CASSESTQLSWDRGYYGYTF.

J is TRBJ1-5 and V is TRBV7-2; D uncertain. Trimming left V 1 base short and J 2 bases short, with 9 bases between. CDR1 is SGHTA and CDR2 is FQGNSA in the germline V gene. This CDR3 region has 15 residues. Here the CDR3 reads CASSLVGFGNQPQHF. For the CDR3, the DNA is TGTGCCAGCAGCTTAGTCGGTTTTGGCAATCAGCCCCAGCATTTT.